This T cell receptor beta chain was sequenced during a study of CD8 T cells in ankylosing spondylitis (dated by TCRdb to 2017 to 2019). About the investigation overall: T cell receptor beta repertoires were profiled in healthy donors and ankylosing spondylitis patients so that disease-linked TCR variants could be found. Samples of peripheral blood were taken, and for ankylosing spondylitis patients, synovial fluid was collected as well. The full study cohort was made up of 25 to 30 ankylosing spondylitis patients and fewer than 120 healthy donors. General study outcomes and caveats: A CD8+ phenotype was shown by the disease-linked clones, which were found at relatively low frequencies in peripheral blood. Some of the motif variants had been reported before in the synovial fluid and blood of reactive arthritis patients, a finding that suggests common disease-initiation mechanisms. A TCR beta motif of about eight highly homologous amino acid variants appeared characteristic of blood from ankylosing spondylitis patients. According to the report, matched synovial fluid samples from ankylosing spondylitis patients were significantly enriched for the disease-linked clones.

The CDR3 numbers 15 residues from cysteine through phenylalanine. The read is trimmed to its CDR3 DNA, 45 bases read in frame from base 1. At the junction V is shortened by 3 bases and J by 1 base, with 11 bases in between. Based on the germline V gene, the CDR1 and CDR2 sequences are SGHRS and YFSETQ. This clonotype was seen at least ten times. The target of this receptor is not known. Base quality data are lacking; no much larger clone is found one base away. Instrument used: Illumina HiSeq 2500. TCR beta libraries were prepared by quantitative 5'-RACE with molecular barcodes. The paper's processing steps were these. Disease-linked TCR variants were identified with a new computational method built on a probabilistic model of VDJ rearrangement. TCRdb applied fastp at Q25 and MiXCR to the public reads, then kept only in-frame beta chains. Rows are combined by CDR3 protein, so each entry shows the most common genes and DNA. TCRdb, rather than the study authors, made the V and J calls. The sample table holds about 200,000 distinct CDR3 sequences, of which more than 25% were seen once. The ten largest make up approximately 6.6% of the sample.

The chain employs TRBV5-1 and TRBJ2-4; a weak D assignment points to TRBD1 (5 bases agree). The TCR sequence derives from a male donor with ankylosing spondylitis or in good health (not recorded which). Material for sequencing was blood, either unsorted or a sorted T cell fraction (not recorded which). Read as DNA, the sequence is TGCGCCAGCAGCTCCTGGGGCCCCGCCAAAAACATTCAGTACTTC. This sequence encodes CASSSWGPAKNIQYF.